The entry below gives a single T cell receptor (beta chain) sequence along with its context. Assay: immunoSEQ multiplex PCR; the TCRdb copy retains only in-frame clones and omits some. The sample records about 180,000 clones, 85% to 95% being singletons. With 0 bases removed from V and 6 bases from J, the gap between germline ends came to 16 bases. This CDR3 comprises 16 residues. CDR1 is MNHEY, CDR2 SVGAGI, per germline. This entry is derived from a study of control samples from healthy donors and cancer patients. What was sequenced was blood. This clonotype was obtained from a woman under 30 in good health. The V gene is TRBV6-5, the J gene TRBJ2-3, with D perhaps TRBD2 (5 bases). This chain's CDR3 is CASSYSSGTFRDTQYF. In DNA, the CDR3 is TGTGCCAGCAGTTACTCAAGCGGAACATTTCGTGATACGCAGTATTTT.